This TCR beta chain was captured by sequencing in a study of blood T cell repertoires in COVID-19. The wider study: COVID-19 samples, acute and convalescent, were from the United States, Italy and Spain. Sources were T cells, B-cell-depleted T cells, or PBMCs; the material itself was cDNA or gDNA.

Profiled with immunoSEQ multiplex PCR; TCRdb holds only in-frame clones, not every one. The sample gives 150,000 to 200,000 clones, approximately 80% of which show up once; 13% to 15% is in the top ten. Cohorts were based on clinical histories the participants reported. Germline CDR1 is MDHEN and CDR2 is SYDVKM. The V gene lost 2 bases and the J gene lost 2 bases, with 15 bases spanning the gap. The CDR3 extends over 16 amino acids. The clonotype comes from a man in his 60s who had been exposed to COVID-19. The J gene is TRBJ2-5, the V gene TRBV28; D is uncertain. Sample: PBMCs or T cells enriched from blood (not recorded which). CDR3 nucleotides: TGTGCCAGCAGTTTACTTGGTCCGGGTGGGCAAGAGACCCAGTACTTC. Translation: CASSLLGPGGQETQYF.